Following are 32 T cell receptor beta chains from one sample sequenced in a study of OX40 agonist ivuxolimab in advanced cancers. Assay: immunoSEQ multiplex PCR; the TCRdb copy retains only in-frame clones and omits some. The sample consists of about 42,000 clones, about 87% of them appearing once. Source: CD4+ or CD8+ T cells sorted from blood, taken in a trial of the OX40 agonist ivuxolimab. The receptors originated from an adult with an advanced solid tumor such as melanoma, head and neck, liver or kidney cancer.

The chain employs TRBV11-2 and TRBJ2-3, with TRBD1 matching 7 bases. Germline V gene data show CDR1 as SGHAT and CDR2 as FQNNGV. V lost 6 bases, J lost 1 base, and 4 bases stayed unmatched. This CDR3 is built from 14 residues. The CDR3 protein is CASRRDRRTDTQYF. CDR3 in DNA: TGTGCCAGCAGAAGGGACAGACGCACAGATACGCAGTATTTT.

This clone has just a few counts. The V call is TRBV7-9, the J call TRBJ1-1; D is undetermined. The ends were cut back, 1 base at V and 2 bases at J, with 11 bases in the middle. Germline V gene lookup returns CDR1 SEHNR and CDR2 FQNEAQ (reference sequence). The CDR3 runs 15 residues. The CDR3 here is CASSLDGIGNTEAFF. CDR3 DNA: TGTGCCAGCAGCTTAGATGGGATCGGCAACACTGAAGCTTTCTTT.

The J gene is TRBJ1-1, the V gene TRBV5-4; 7 nucleotides match TRBD1. The CDR3 consists of 14 residues. V lost 3 bases and J lost 4; bases outside the gene matches: 6. Germline loops: CDR1 SGHNT, CDR2 YYREEE (reference sequence). CDR3 loop: CASSSTGDATEAFF. The CDR3 DNA follows: TGTGCCAGCAGCTCAACAGGGGATGCCACTGAAGCTTTCTTT. The full variable domain, in which reference TRBV5-4 and TRBJ1-1 provide the parts outside the CDR3, is ETGVTQSPTHLIKTRGQQVTLRCSSQSGHNTVSWYQQALGQGPQFIFQYYREEENGRGNFPPRFSGLQFPNYSSELNVNALELDDSALYLCASSSTGDATEAFFGQGTRLTVV.

This rearrangement joins TRBV19 to TRBJ2-1; D possibly uses TRBD1 or TRBD2 (5 bases each). V lost 7 bases to trimming and J lost 6 bases, with 16 bases between them. The germline gives CDR1 LNHDA, CDR2 SQIVND (reference sequence). The CDR3 runs 14 residues. CDR3 in DNA: TGTGCCAGTACCCCACACGGGACCAGCAATGAGCAGTTCTTC. Encoded protein: CASTPHGTSNEQFF.

The V and J genes are TRBV5-6 and TRBJ2-6; D is unclear. The CDR3 is made up of 14 amino acids. V was pared by 2 bases and J by 0 bases, with 3 bases between. Germline V CDR1 and CDR2: SGHDT, YYEEEE. This CDR3 reads CASSFGSGANVLTF. DNA of the CDR3: TGTGCCAGCAGCTTTGGCTCTGGGGCCAACGTCCTGACTTTC.

The gene calls are TRBV5-5 and TRBJ2-3; D is uncertain. Between the trimmed V and J ends, which lost 5 bases and 2 bases, there was a span of 6 bases. The germline V gene encodes CDR1 SGHKS and CDR2 YYEKEE (reference sequence). The CDR3 is 12 residues long. For the CDR3, the DNA is TGTGCCAGCAGACTGAACACAGATACGCAGTATTTT. Amino acid sequence: CASRLNTDTQYF.

This clone was counted a single time. The CDR3 loop is CASKGTGITEAFF. The CDR3 DNA follows: TGTGCCAGCAAGGGGACAGGGATCACTGAAGCTTTCTTT. The genes are TRBV25-1 and TRBJ1-1; 9 nucleotides align to TRBD1. V shed 7 bases and J 4 bases; nucleotides not matched to a gene: 4. Germline lookup yields CDR1 MGHDK and CDR2 SYGVNS. The CDR3 consists of 13 residues. Full variable domain (missing parts from reference TRBV25-1 and TRBJ1-1): EADIYQTPRYLVIGTGKKITLECSQTMGHDKMYWYQQDPGMELHLIHYSYGVNSTEKGDLSSESTVSRIRTEHFPLTLESARPSHTSQYLCASKGTGITEAFFGQGTRLTVV.

The V and J genes are TRBV29-1 and TRBJ2-5; no clear D gene. The germline CDR1 and CDR2 sequences are SQVTM and ANQGSEA. The CDR3 has 13 amino acids. Trimming pared 3 bases from V and 1 base from J, leaving 9 bases between. DNA for the CDR3: TGCAGCGTTGATACGGGCCGCCAAGAGACCCAGTACTTC. Protein: CSVDTGRQETQYF.

Concerning this clone: This sample also contains other DNA sequences that code for the same CDR3. The CDR3 nucleotides read TGTGCCAGCAGTCCCACAGGGAACTCCTACGAGCAGTACTTC. Its protein is CASSPTGNSYEQYF. The chain uses TRBV28 and TRBJ2-7, with D tentatively TRBD1 (6 bases). Germline CDR1 reads MDHEN; CDR2 reads SYDVKM. V lost 5 bases and J 0 bases, leaving 11 bases between the germline ends. CDR3 size: 14 residues.

The rearrangement joins TRBV7-6 to TRBJ2-3; D gene unclear. This CDR3 comprises 15 residues. Germline-derived CDR1 and CDR2 are SGHVS and FNYEAQ. The V and J ends lost 1 base and 0 bases respectively, with 8 bases between them. The CDR3 DNA is TGTGCCAGCAGCTTAGATTCGGCTAGCACAGATACGCAGTATTTT. It translates to CASSLDSASTDTQYF.

The V call is TRBV18, the J call TRBJ2-3, with D possibly being TRBD2 (6 bases). The germline V gene encodes CDR1 KGHSH and CDR2 LQKENI. The CDR3 runs to 17 residues. V was pared by 4 bases and J by 4 bases, with 21 bases between. CDR3 protein: CASSLFRRGTGADTQYF. CDR3 bases: TGTGCCAGCTCACTTTTCCGCCGGGGAACGGGAGCAGATACGCAGTATTTT.

J is TRBJ2-2 and V is TRBV9, with D perhaps TRBD1 (5 bases). The CDR3 spans 16 residues. The V end was cut by 2 bases, the J end by 3 bases, with 14 bases between. The germline V gene encodes CDR1 SGDLS and CDR2 YYNGEE. CDR3 sequence: CASSVTGGRDTGELFF. DNA of the CDR3: TGTGCCAGCAGCGTTACAGGTGGCAGGGACACCGGGGAGCTGTTTTTT.

As DNA, the CDR3 is TGTGCCAGCAGCTCCCCGCCCGGTTACGAGCAGTACTTC. This gives the protein CASSSPPGYEQYF. V usage is TRBV11-2 and J usage is TRBJ2-7, with D unclear. With 4 bases removed from V and 4 bases from J, the gap between germline ends came to 11 bases. This CDR3 is 13 amino acids long. Per the germline V gene, CDR1 is SGHAT and CDR2 is FQNNGV. The whole variable domain, remainder taken from reference TRBV11-2 and TRBJ2-7, is EAGVAQSPRYKIIEKRQSVAFWCNPISGHATLYWYQQILGQGPKLLIQFQNNGVVDDSQLPKDRFSAERLKGVDSTLKIQPAKLEDSAVYLCASSSPPGYEQYFGPGTRLTVT.

In DNA form, the CDR3 reads TGTGCCAGCAGCCAAGATCATCTGGGCGAGCAGTACTTC. Protein product: CASSQDHLGEQYF. This chain links TRBV14 with TRBJ2-7; D is unclear. Trimming pared 0 bases from V and 6 bases from J, leaving 9 bases between. Germline CDR1 and CDR2: SGHDN and FVKESK. The CDR3 runs 13 residues. Filled out from reference TRBV14 and TRBJ2-7, the complete variable domain reads EAGVTQFPSHSVIEKGQTVTLRCDPISGHDNLYWYRRVMGKEIKFLLHFVKESKQDESGMPNNRFLAERTGGTYSTLKVQPAELEDSGVYFCASSQDHLGEQYFGPGTRLTVT.

The J gene is TRBJ2-1, the V gene TRBV5-4; no clear D. Between the trimmed V and J ends, which lost 4 bases and 4 bases, there was a span of 3 bases. Germline CDR1 SGHNT, CDR2 YYREEE (reference sequence). The CDR3 is made up of 11 amino acids. The CDR3 is CASSLYNEQFF. The CDR3 coding sequence is TGTGCCAGCAGCCTATACAATGAGCAGTTCTTC.

J is TRBJ1-1 and V is TRBV27; the D is unclear. The CDR3 runs 15 residues. CDR1 is MNHEY, CDR2 SMNVEV, per germline (reference sequence). The V gene lost 3 bases and the J gene lost 1 base, with 12 bases spanning the gap. In DNA, the CDR3 is TGTGCCAGCAGTTTCTCGACCGAAGGGAACACTGAAGCTTTCTTT. Translating gives CASSFSTEGNTEAFF.

This sequence joins TRBV9 and TRBJ2-3; TRBD2 agrees at 13 bases. The junction had 6 bases not matched to a gene; V was cut back by 0 bases and J by 2 bases. CDR1 and CDR2 (germline): SGDLS, YYNGEE. The CDR3 contains 18 residues. CDR3 DNA sequence: TGTGCCAGCAGCGTAGAACTAGCGGGAGGGCCCTACACAGATACGCAGTATTTT. The encoded protein is CASSVELAGGPYTDTQYF.

This clone was recorded once. The chain carries TRBV6-1 and TRBJ2-5; D is uncertain. The CDR3 contains 11 residues. The germline V gene encodes CDR1 MNHNS and CDR2 SASEGT. The V gene lost 11 bases and the J gene lost 5 bases, with 12 bases spanning the gap. The CDR3 region is CASILEETQYF. For the CDR3, the DNA is TGTGCCTCCATCCTCGAGGAGACCCAGTACTTC.

This clone has a single count. The V gene is TRBV9, the J gene TRBJ1-3; D remains ambiguous. In germline, CDR1 is SGDLS, CDR2 YYNGEE. The ends were cut back, 1 base at V and 1 base at J, with 18 bases in the middle. This CDR3 is built from 18 residues. In nucleotides, the CDR3 is TGTGCCAGCAGCGTATCCAGGACCAGTCCCGATTCTGGAAACACCATATATTTT. Protein sequence: CASSVSRTSPDSGNTIYF. Variable domain in full (rest from reference TRBV9 and TRBJ1-3): DSGVTQTPKHLITATGQRVTLRCSPRSGDLSVYWYQQSLDQGLQFLIQYYNGEERAKGNILERFSAQQFPDLHSELNLSSLELGDSALYFCASSVSRTSPDSGNTIYFGEGSWLTVV.

The J gene is TRBJ1-1, the V gene TRBV6-1; D is ambiguous. With 0 bases removed from V and 4 bases from J, the gap between germline ends came to 6 bases. The germline V gene encodes CDR1 MNHNS and CDR2 SASEGT. The CDR3 extends over 13 amino acids. The CDR3 sequence: CASSEARSTEAFF. CDR3 coding DNA: TGTGCCAGCAGTGAAGCTCGTTCCACTGAAGCTTTCTTT.

J is TRBJ1-2 and V is TRBV18, with TRBD1 identical over 8 bases. Unmatched junction bases numbered 8, after V lost 2 bases and J lost 3 bases. Germline V gene lookup returns CDR1 KGHSH and CDR2 LQKENI. This CDR3 contains 16 residues. CDR3 residues: CASSPDQGARYYGYTF. CDR3 in DNA: TGTGCCAGCTCACCAGACCAGGGGGCGAGGTACTATGGCTACACCTTC.

The gene calls are TRBV5-4 and TRBJ2-3, with D possibly TRBD1 on 6 matching bases. This CDR3 region has 15 residues. In germline, CDR1 is SGHNT, CDR2 YYREEE (reference sequence). The germline V and J ends were trimmed by 3 bases and 0 bases, with 11 bases remaining between them. DNA for the CDR3: TGTGCCAGCAGCTCACCGGGACAAAGCACAGATACGCAGTATTTT. Its translation: CASSSPGQSTDTQYF.

V gene TRBV28 combines with J gene TRBJ2-7; D might be TRBD1 or TRBD2, each matching 5 bases. Germline-derived CDR1 and CDR2 are MDHEN and SYDVKM. V lost 8 bases, J lost 0 bases, and 17 bases lay in between. This CDR3 contains 15 residues. The CDR3 bases are TGTGCCAGCGGGACCGGACCAGTCGGCTCCTACGAGCAGTACTTC. It codes for CASGTGPVGSYEQYF.

The chain recombines TRBV28 with TRBJ2-1; no clear D gene. Germline V lookup: CDR1 MDHEN, CDR2 SYDVKM. V lost 8 bases, J lost 5 bases, and 13 bases lay in between. The CDR3 totals 13 residues. CDR3 in amino acids: CASHHRKDNEQFF. DNA of the CDR3: TGTGCCAGCCACCACCGTAAGGACAATGAGCAGTTCTTC.

CDR3 sequence (DNA): TGTGCCAGCAGAATACTAGCGGGATATGATGAGCAGTTCTTC. This sequence encodes CASRILAGYDEQFF. The gene calls are TRBV7-2 and TRBJ2-1, with 10 positions matching TRBD2. J gave up 8 bases and V 6 bases, and 7 bases lay outside the gene matches. CDR1 and CDR2 from the germline V gene are SGHTA and FQGNSA. The CDR3 length is 14 residues.

The CDR3 reads CASSLIGQGGNQPQHF. The CDR3 DNA follows: TGTGCCAGCTCACTCATCGGACAGGGCGGCAATCAGCCCCAGCATTTT. The chain has TRBV18 and TRBJ1-5; 8 positions agree with TRBD1. The length of the CDR3 is 16 residues. J lost 2 bases, V lost 4 bases, and 7 bases had no gene match. The germline V gene encodes CDR1 KGHSH and CDR2 LQKENI.

This sequence joins TRBV29-1 and TRBJ1-4; unclear D gene. The CDR3 extends over 11 amino acids. Germline V gene lookup returns CDR1 SQVTM and CDR2 ANQGSEA. Between the trimmed V and J ends, which lost 4 bases and 7 bases, there was a span of 7 bases. This CDR3 reads CSVGQGEKLFF. The CDR3 nucleotides read TGCAGCGTTGGCCAAGGTGAAAAACTGTTTTTT.

V is TRBV9 and J is TRBJ2-2, with 13 bases matching TRBD2. The V gene end was trimmed by 7 bases and the J gene end by 6 bases; junction bases not matched to a gene: 6. Germline lookup yields CDR1 SGDLS and CDR2 YYNGEE. This CDR3 has 15 amino acids. CDR3 DNA: TGTGCCAGCCGGGAACTAGCGGGAGGGCCCGGGGAGCTGTTTTTT. As protein: CASRELAGGPGELFF.

V and J are TRBV5-8 and TRBJ2-7, with D perhaps TRBD1 (5 bases). V lost 1 base, J lost 5 bases, and 10 bases lay in between. CDR1 and CDR2 from the germline V gene are SGHTS and YDEGEE. The CDR3 has 13 amino acids. The CDR3 here is CASSLKGFHEQYF. The CDR3 nucleotides are TGTGCCAGCAGCTTGAAGGGGTTCCACGAGCAGTACTTC.

The CDR3 coding sequence is TGTGCCAGCAGCATAGGGGGCTCTACCTACGAGCAGTACTTC. Amino acids: CASSIGGSTYEQYF. The J gene is TRBJ2-7, the V gene TRBV7-8, with 7 positions matching TRBD1. V gave up 5 bases and J gave up 2 bases; unmatched junction bases: 6. Germline V lookup: CDR1 SGHVS, CDR2 FQNEAQ. This CDR3 is 14 amino acids long.

V and J are TRBV5-1 and TRBJ2-5, with D possibly TRBD1 on 5 matching bases. CDR3 length equals 14 residues. V lost 0 bases, J lost 6 bases, and 12 bases lay in between. CDR1 and CDR2 (germline): SGHRS, YFSETQ. CDR3 bases: TGCGCCAGCAGCTTGGAGGCAGGGTCGCAGACCCAGTACTTC. Protein: CASSLEAGSQTQYF.

This clone occurred a few times. This chain joins TRBV30 and TRBJ2-1, with TRBD2 matching over 7 bases. The V segment lost 3 bases and the J segment 6 bases; nucleotides outside the gene matches: 5. The CDR3 extends over 13 amino acids. Germline CDR1 and CDR2: GTSNPN and SVGIG (reference sequence). Here the CDR3 DNA reads TGTGCCTGGAGGCCATGGGGGGGCAATGAGCAGTTCTTC. Translation: CAWRPWGGNEQFF.